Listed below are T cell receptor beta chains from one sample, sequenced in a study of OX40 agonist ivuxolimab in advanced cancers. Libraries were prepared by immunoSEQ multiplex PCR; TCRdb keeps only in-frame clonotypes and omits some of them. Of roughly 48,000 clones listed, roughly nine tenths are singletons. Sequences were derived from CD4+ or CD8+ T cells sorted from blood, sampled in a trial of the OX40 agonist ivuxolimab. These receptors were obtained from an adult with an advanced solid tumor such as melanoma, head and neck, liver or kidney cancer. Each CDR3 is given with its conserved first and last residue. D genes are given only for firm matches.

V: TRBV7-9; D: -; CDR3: CASSLRWPGHTIYF
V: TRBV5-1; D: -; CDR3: CASSLGDGQETQYF
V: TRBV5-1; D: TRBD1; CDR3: CASSLDGQGNQPQHF
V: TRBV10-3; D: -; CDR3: CAISWGRDGETQYF
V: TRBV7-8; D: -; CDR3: CASSLTTPGPEAFF
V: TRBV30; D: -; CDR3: CAWKQGPGNTIYF
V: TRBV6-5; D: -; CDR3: CASSYVENEKLFF
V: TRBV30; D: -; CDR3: CAWSPRPISGSYEQYF
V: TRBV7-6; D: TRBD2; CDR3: CASSPRAGGQGGELFF
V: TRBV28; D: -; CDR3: CASSYKIQGGVDTEAFF
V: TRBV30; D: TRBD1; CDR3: CAWSSGTGNQPQHF
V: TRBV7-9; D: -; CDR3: CASSLWMDTEAFF
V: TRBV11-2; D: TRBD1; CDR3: CASSPYRQGHGYTF
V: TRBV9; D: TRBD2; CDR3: CASSLGLGETQYF
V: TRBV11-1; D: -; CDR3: CASSFQGYNTEAFF
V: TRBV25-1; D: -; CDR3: CASSAGRTYGYTF
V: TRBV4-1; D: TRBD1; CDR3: CASSQETGDYGYTF
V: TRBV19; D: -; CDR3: CASSIGLRREKLFF
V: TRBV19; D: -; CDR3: CASSGTSSRSVYTF
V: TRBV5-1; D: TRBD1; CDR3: CASSSTGGASGEQYF
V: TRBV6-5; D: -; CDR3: CASSYNTPSNQPQHF
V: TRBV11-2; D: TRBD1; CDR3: CASSARTGAGGQTEAFF
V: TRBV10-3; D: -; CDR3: CAISEPTRGSQTYGYTF
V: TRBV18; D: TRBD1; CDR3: CASSPPGQGANEAFF
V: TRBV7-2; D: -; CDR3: CASSLQGNPTDTQYF
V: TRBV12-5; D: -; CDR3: CASGLGGTGSSYNEQFF
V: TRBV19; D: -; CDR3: CASRISGEGTEAFF
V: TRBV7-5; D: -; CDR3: CARSIRGSSGANVLTF
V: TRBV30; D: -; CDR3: CAWSPRVGETQYF
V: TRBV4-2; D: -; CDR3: CASSQGGGYTF
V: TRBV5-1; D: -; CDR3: CASSLADYYEQYF
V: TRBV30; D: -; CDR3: CAWKSGGEETQYF
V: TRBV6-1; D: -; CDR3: CASSETHSGNTIYF
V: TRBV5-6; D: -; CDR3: CASSFRNREQYF
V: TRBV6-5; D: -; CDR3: CASSITGFITGELFF
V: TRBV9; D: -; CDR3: CASSVDQGNTEAFF
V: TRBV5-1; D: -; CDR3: CASSLNTGVNKRGAFF
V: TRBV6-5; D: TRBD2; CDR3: CASRFGGAVTGELFF
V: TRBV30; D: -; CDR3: CAWSDSTGELFF
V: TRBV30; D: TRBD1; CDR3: CAWSATGTDNYQPQHF
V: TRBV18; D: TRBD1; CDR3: CASSPIGAGTAAANYGYTF
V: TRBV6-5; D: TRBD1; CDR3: CASSRTGFGQPQHF
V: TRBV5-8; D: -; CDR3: CASSFIGAPLHF
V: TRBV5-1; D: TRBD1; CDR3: CASKGYGGQWVETQYF
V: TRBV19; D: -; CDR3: CASSKDLWGTEAFF